These 17 T cell receptor beta chains share one sample of origin, sequenced in a study of OX40 agonist ivuxolimab in advanced cancers. TCRdb's copy holds only in-frame clones and misses some; the assay was immunoSEQ multiplex PCR. The sample lists around 80,000 clones, around 80% seen once, with 5.5% to 7% in the top ten. The sample here was CD4+ or CD8+ T cells sorted from blood, taken in a trial of the OX40 agonist ivuxolimab. These receptors were obtained from an adult with an advanced solid tumor such as melanoma, head and neck, liver or kidney cancer.

The V call is TRBV6-5, the J call TRBJ2-7; 7 bases match TRBD1. V lost 0 bases and J lost 2; bases outside the gene matches: 1. Per the germline V gene, CDR1 is MNHEY and CDR2 is SVGAGI. The CDR3 totals 14 residues. This CDR3 reads CASSYSQGAYEQYF. The CDR3 bases are TGTGCCAGCAGTTACTCCCAGGGGGCCTACGAGCAGTACTTC.

V is TRBV6-6 and J is TRBJ2-7; tentative D call: TRBD1 (6 bases). Trimming left V 4 bases short and J 3 bases short, with 19 bases between. The germline gives CDR1 MNHNY, CDR2 SVGAGI (reference sequence). The CDR3 covers 16 residues. CDR3 protein: CASSFFQQAGDYEQYF. CDR3 coding DNA: TGTGCCAGCAGTTTCTTCCAGCAGGCAGGGGACTACGAGCAGTACTTC.

The rearrangement uses TRBV7-9 and TRBJ2-5, with 7 bases identical to TRBD2. In germline, CDR1 is SEHNR, CDR2 FQNEAQ (reference sequence). V gave up 5 bases and J gave up 0 bases; unmatched junction bases: 6. This CDR3 has 15 residues. CDR3 protein: CASSDPRGDQETQYF. Here the CDR3 DNA reads TGTGCCAGCAGCGACCCCCGGGGGGACCAAGAGACCCAGTACTTC.

A single count supports this clone. This rearrangement joins TRBV27 to TRBJ1-2; D may be TRBD1 (5 bases). Germline values: CDR1 MNHEY, CDR2 SMNVEV (reference sequence). V shed 1 base and J shed 6 bases, with 12 bases lying between them. The CDR3 runs to 14 residues. CDR3 amino acids: CASSLYGGDHGYTF. CDR3 coding DNA: TGTGCCAGCAGTTTATATGGGGGGGATCATGGCTACACCTTC.

The rearrangement joins TRBV28 to TRBJ2-7; 12 bases map to TRBD2. Trimming removed 4 bases from V and 4 bases from J; junction bases left unmatched: 11. CDR3 length: 17 residues. Germline V gene data show CDR1 as MDHEN and CDR2 as SYDVKM. Here the CDR3 DNA reads TGTGCCAGCAGTTCTAGCGGGAGGGCCGCCCTCAATTACGAGCAGTACTTC. Protein sequence: CASSSSGRAALNYEQYF.

This clone was observed a few times. The V call is TRBV30, the J call TRBJ1-6; TRBD1 is a possible D gene (5 bases). The germline V and J ends were trimmed by 4 bases and 4 bases, with 17 bases remaining between them. The germline CDR1 and CDR2 sequences are GTSNPN and SVGIG (reference sequence). The CDR3 length is 16 residues. CDR3: CAWIRGRWVYNSPLHF. The CDR3 DNA is TGTGCCTGGATTAGGGGCAGGTGGGTTTATAATTCACCCCTCCACTTT.

The chain links TRBV2 to TRBJ1-6; TRBD1 matches at 7 bases. The V gene's germline CDR1 is SNHLY and CDR2 FYNNEI. The CDR3 runs to 15 residues. The junction had 3 bases not matched to a gene; V was cut back by 5 bases and J by 2 bases. Written as DNA, the CDR3 is TGTGCCAGCAGTCCCGGGACAGCCTATAATTCACCCCTCCACTTT. It yields the protein CASSPGTAYNSPLHF.

The chain recombines TRBV7-9 with TRBJ1-1; tentatively, D is TRBD1 (5 bases). Germline CDR1 and CDR2: SEHNR and FQNEAQ (reference sequence). This CDR3 is 15 amino acids long. V was pared by 5 bases and J by 2 bases, with 15 bases between. DNA of the CDR3: TGTGCCAGCAGCCAGACCCGGGGCCGAAACACTGAAGCTTTCTTT. The encoded protein is CASSQTRGRNTEAFF.

This clone appeared a few times. The rearrangement uses TRBV5-1 and TRBJ2-6; 7 nucleotides match TRBD1. Trimming removed 4 bases from V and 2 bases from J; junction bases left unmatched: 0. Germline CDR1 SGHRS, CDR2 YFSETQ. CDR3 length: 14 amino acids. CDR3 DNA: TGCGCCAGCAGCCAGGGGGCTGGGGCCAACGTCCTGACTTTC. Protein sequence: CASSQGAGANVLTF.

V gene TRBV2 combines with J gene TRBJ1-5; 8 bases match TRBD1. The CDR3 consists of 16 residues. V was pared by 1 base and J by 7 bases, with 9 bases of the junction left unmatched. From germline, CDR1 is SNHLY and CDR2 FYNNEI. The CDR3 DNA reads TGTGCCAGCAGTGAAGGAGGACAGGGAATGGGGCAGCCCCAGCATTTT. It specifies CASSEGGQGMGQPQHF.

This chain uses TRBV6-5 with TRBJ1-1, with 9 bases aligning to TRBD1. CDR3 length: 14 residues. Germline assignment: CDR1 MNHEY and CDR2 SVGAGI. The ends lost 6 bases at V and 4 bases at J; junction bases unmatched: 6. The chain's CDR3 is CASRYRGHGTEAFF. The CDR3 bases are TGTGCCAGCAGGTACAGGGGGCACGGCACTGAAGCTTTCTTT.

This clone was counted between two and nine times. The CDR3, as DNA: TGTGCCAGCAGCTCAACAGGGAGTTTCTACAATGAGCAGTTCTTC. This gives the protein CASSSTGSFYNEQFF. The J gene is TRBJ2-1, the V gene TRBV7-8; D may be TRBD1 (6 bases). The CDR3 is 15 residues long. Germline V lookup: CDR1 SGHVS, CDR2 FQNEAQ. V was clipped by 4 bases and J by 3 bases, with 13 bases between them.

J is TRBJ1-5 and V is TRBV5-5; D gene unclear. Germline V gene data show CDR1 as SGHKS and CDR2 as YYEKEE (reference sequence). CDR3 size: 14 residues. V lost 1 base to trimming and J lost 4 bases, with 9 bases between them. The CDR3 DNA follows: TGTGCCAGCAGCTTGCGGGTGGGGAATCAGCCCCAGCATTTT. Encoded protein: CASSLRVGNQPQHF.

The CDR3 loop is CASTRGTGSYNEQFF. The CDR3 DNA reads TGTGCCAGCACTCGAGGGACGGGCTCCTACAATGAGCAGTTCTTC. The chain links TRBV14 to TRBJ2-1; either TRBD1 or TRBD2 may supply D (5 bases each). The CDR3 contains 15 residues. V was trimmed by 7 bases and J by 0 bases, leaving 13 bases between them. Germline V gives CDR1 SGHDN, CDR2 FVKESK.

The rearrangement joins TRBV7-2 to TRBJ1-4; D is possibly TRBD1 (6 bases). V dropped 5 bases and J dropped 13 bases, with 23 bases sitting between them. The germline V gene encodes CDR1 SGHTA and CDR2 FQGNSA. The CDR3 length is 15 residues. The CDR3 nucleotides read TGTGCCAGCAGCCCCGGGTCTGGGGGGCGGCGGACACTGTTTTTT. Its translation: CASSPGSGGRRTLFF.

There are a few counts of this clone. The chain links TRBV11-2 to TRBJ2-7; D is ambiguous. V was shortened by 5 bases and J by 3 bases, with 5 bases between the two germline ends. The CDR3 is 11 residues long. Germline values: CDR1 SGHAT, CDR2 FQNNGV. CDR3: CASSGHYEQYF. The CDR3 nucleotides are TGTGCCAGCAGCGGTCACTACGAGCAGTACTTC.

J is TRBJ2-3 and V is TRBV27; no firm D call. Trimming pared 3 bases from V and 6 bases from J, leaving 4 bases between. CDR1 and CDR2 (germline): MNHEY, SMNVEV (reference sequence). There are 11 residues in the CDR3. CDR3 in DNA: TGTGCCAGCAGTTTGGCGGATACGCAGTATTTT. Translation gives CASSLADTQYF.